What follows are 26 T cell receptor beta chains derived from one specimen sequenced in a study of shared clonotypes between healthy human individuals (dated by TCRdb to about 2020). Libraries were prepared through the immunoSEQ multiplex PCR assay. Not all clones reach the TCRdb copy of this immuneACCESS table, which keeps in-frame sequences only. Checked studies attribute under half of the gap to unresolved V genes and leave the rest unexplained. The sample table lists approximately 2.1 million clones, over 85% of them with a count of one. The leading ten clones occupy under 0.45% of the sample. The sample was naive CD4+ T cells from PBMCs. The meaning of the sample's cell subset or site label: CD45RA+ positively selected. These receptors all come from a man younger than 30 in good health. Some clones in this sample may be carry-over from other donors' samples.

Comment on this clone: The sample has other DNA sequences that encode this CDR3 too. V and J are TRBV27 and TRBJ1-2; D is unresolved. The CDR3 is made up of 12 amino acids. V was clipped by 5 bases and J by 2 bases, with 6 bases between them. CDR1 MNHEY and CDR2 SMNVEV come from the germline V gene (reference sequence). The CDR3 DNA is TGTGCCAGCAGTGGTTCGAACTATGGCTACACCTTC. This sequence encodes CASSGSNYGYTF.

The V call is TRBV28, the J call TRBJ1-2; no clear D. This CDR3 spans 12 amino acids. Looked up from germline, CDR1 is MDHEN and CDR2 is SYDVKM. V gave up 6 bases and J gave up 6 bases, with 11 bases separating them. The CDR3 sequence: CASSPPGDGYTF. CDR3 DNA: TGTGCCAGCAGCCCCCCCGGAGATGGCTACACCTTC.

V usage is TRBV5-1 and J usage is TRBJ2-1; TRBD2 matches at 7 bases. The J segment lost 8 bases and the V segment lost 4 bases, leaving 9 bases of the junction unmatched. This CDR3 spans 14 amino acids. Germline V gives CDR1 SGHRS, CDR2 YFSETQ. CDR3 region: CASSETSQYHEQFF. CDR3 in DNA: TGCGCCAGCAGCGAGACTAGCCAGTATCATGAGCAGTTCTTC.

The gene calls are TRBV29-1 and TRBJ2-7; TRBD1 matches at 8 bases. The CDR3 consists of 13 residues. With V trimmed by 5 bases and J by 3 bases, 6 bases remained unmatched. The germline CDR1 and CDR2 sequences are SQVTM and ANQGSEA. The CDR3 region has the DNA TGCAGCGTTCGGCCAGGGGGCATCTACGAGCAGTACTTC. The encoded protein is CSVRPGGIYEQYF.

The chain is built from TRBV10-3 and TRBJ2-1; D possibly uses TRBD1 or TRBD2 (6 bases each). From germline, CDR1 is ENHRY and CDR2 SYGVKD. The CDR3 extends over 15 amino acids. V lost 7 bases and J lost 4, with 17 bases in between. As DNA, the CDR3 is TGTGCCATCAAGAGGGAGGACAGAGATTACAATGAGCAGTTCTTC. Amino acids: CAIKREDRDYNEQFF.

CDR3 loop: CASSGPGQVSEPQHF. CDR3 DNA: TGTGCCAGTTCTGGTCCGGGACAGGTTAGTGAGCCCCAGCATTTT. The chain recombines TRBV18 with TRBJ1-5, with 8 bases identical to TRBD1. Looked up from germline, CDR1 is KGHSH and CDR2 is LQKENI. The CDR3 runs 15 residues. V was pared by 9 bases and J by 8 bases, with 15 bases of the junction left unmatched.

This rearrangement joins TRBV7-9 to TRBJ1-6; 7 nucleotides line up with TRBD1. Germline assignment: CDR1 SEHNR and CDR2 FQNEAQ (reference sequence). The V gene end was trimmed by 4 bases and the J gene end by 7 bases; junction bases not matched to a gene: 16. The CDR3 sequence is 18 residues long. The CDR3 spells CASSSPGARGPYNSPLHF. CDR3 nucleotides: TGTGCCAGCAGCTCCCCCGGGGCGAGGGGGCCATACAATTCACCCCTCCACTTT. The whole variable domain, remainder taken from reference TRBV7-9 and TRBJ1-6, is DTGVSQNPRHKITKRGQNVTFRCDPISEHNRLYWYRQTLGQGPEFLTYFQNEAQLEKSRLLSDRFSAERPKGSFSTLEIQRTEQGDSAMYLCASSSPGARGPYNSPLHFGNGTRLTVT.

This clone was picked up a small number of times. This chain connects TRBV5-1 to TRBJ1-1; D is undetermined. V gave up 5 bases and J gave up 0 bases, with 14 bases separating them. Germline V lookup: CDR1 SGHRS, CDR2 YFSETQ. This CDR3 has 15 amino acids. The CDR3 sequence: CASRQREGMNTEAFF. The CDR3 nucleotides are TGCGCCAGCAGACAGCGTGAAGGAATGAACACTGAAGCTTTCTTT.

This chain joins TRBV25-1 and TRBJ1-2; TRBD1 aligns across 7 bases. V trimming: 2 bases; J trimming: 5 bases; junction bases outside the gene matches: 5. The germline CDR1 and CDR2 sequences are MGHDK and SYGVNS. There are 14 residues in the CDR3. DNA for the CDR3: TGTGCCAGCAGTGAACTTCCAGGGGGTTATGGCTACACCTTC. Translation: CASSELPGGYGYTF.

This chain connects TRBV6-6 to TRBJ1-1; D gene uncertain. The V and J ends lost 4 bases and 0 bases respectively, with 3 bases between them. The CDR3 sequence is 12 residues long. In germline, CDR1 is MNHNY, CDR2 SVGAGI (reference sequence). The CDR3, as DNA: TGTGCCAGCAGTTTCATGAACACTGAAGCTTTCTTT. Its protein is CASSFMNTEAFF.

A single count supports this clone. In DNA, the CDR3 is TGTGCCAGCAGCTTCGGACAGGCAGGCACCGGGGAGCTGTTTTTT. Translated, it gives CASSFGQAGTGELFF. The J gene is TRBJ2-2, the V gene TRBV7-9; 7 positions agree with TRBD1. The CDR3 has 15 amino acids. CDR1 and CDR2 (germline): SEHNR, FQNEAQ (reference sequence). V gave up 3 bases and J gave up 4 bases; unmatched junction bases: 5. The whole variable domain, remainder taken from reference TRBV7-9 and TRBJ2-2, is DTGVSQNPRHKITKRGQNVTFRCDPISEHNRLYWYRQTLGQGPEFLTYFQNEAQLEKSRLLSDRFSAERPKGSFSTLEIQRTEQGDSAMYLCASSFGQAGTGELFFGEGSRLTVL.

J is TRBJ2-7 and V is TRBV9; the D call may be TRBD1 or TRBD2 (6 bases each). This CDR3 comprises 13 residues. The germline CDR1 and CDR2 sequences are SGDLS and YYNGEE. Trimming removed 7 bases at V and 6 bases at J, with 17 bases between. The CDR3 here is CASPKGGGSEQYF. In DNA form, the CDR3 reads TGTGCCAGCCCGAAGGGGGGAGGATCCGAGCAGTACTTC.

Only one count was recorded for this clone. This CDR3 is CASIPGGGTSNQPQHF. CDR3 nucleotides: TGTGCCAGCATCCCAGGCGGGGGGACAAGTAATCAGCCCCAGCATTTT. The chain is built from TRBV28 and TRBJ1-5; possible D gene TRBD1, 6 bases. The CDR3 is 16 residues long. The V end was cut by 7 bases, the J end by 4 bases, with 20 bases between. Germline V gene sequence: CDR1 MDHEN, CDR2 SYDVKM.

With regard to this clone: Other DNA sequences in the sample encode the same CDR3. The chain recombines TRBV9 with TRBJ1-1, with 9 bases fitting TRBD1. This CDR3 has 14 residues. Per the germline V gene, CDR1 is SGDLS and CDR2 is YYNGEE. Trimming at V came to 2 bases and at J to 3 bases, leaving 2 bases not matched to a gene. The CDR3 reads CASSVGTGHTEAFF. In nucleotides, the CDR3 is TGTGCCAGCAGCGTTGGGACAGGGCACACTGAAGCTTTCTTT.

This chain links TRBV7-6 with TRBJ1-1; the D is unclear. Trimming removed 3 bases from V and 2 bases from J, with 10 bases in between. CDR1 and CDR2 (germline): SGHVS, FNYEAQ. The CDR3 runs 14 residues. The DNA for the CDR3 is TGTGCCAGCAGCTTTACGGTGGTAAACACTGAAGCTTTCTTT. Translated: CASSFTVVNTEAFF.

This chain connects TRBV15 to TRBJ2-5, with 12 nucleotides matching TRBD2. The CDR3 sequence is 16 residues long. The V gene's germline CDR1 is LNHNV and CDR2 YYDKDF (reference sequence). J gave up 4 bases and V 5 bases, and 8 bases lay outside the gene matches. The CDR3 loop reads CATSETLAGGGETQYF. As DNA, the CDR3 is TGTGCCACCAGCGAGACCCTAGCGGGAGGGGGAGAGACCCAGTACTTC.

This chain connects TRBV20-1 to TRBJ1-1; no firm D call. Germline CDR1 reads DFQATT; CDR2 reads SNEGSKA (reference sequence). V was pared by 6 bases and J by 12 bases, with 17 bases between. This CDR3 is 11 amino acids long. The CDR3 loop reads CSAYLTGYTFF. The CDR3, as DNA: TGCAGTGCCTATTTAACCGGGTACACTTTCTTT.

CDR3 in amino acids: CAISESGGRFNYGYTF. The CDR3 DNA reads as TGTGCCATCAGTGAGTCTGGGGGGCGATTTAACTATGGCTACACCTTC. The chain links TRBV10-3 to TRBJ1-2, with D possibly TRBD1 on 6 matching bases. Per the germline V gene, CDR1 is ENHRY and CDR2 is SYGVKD. CDR3 length: 16 residues. V shed 0 bases and J shed 1 base, with 12 bases lying between them.

The rearrangement links TRBV28 to TRBJ1-2; D is undetermined. Germline assignment: CDR1 MDHEN and CDR2 SYDVKM. This CDR3 has 12 residues. The ends were cut back, 3 bases at V and 7 bases at J, with 9 bases in the middle. In DNA form, the CDR3 reads TGTGCCAGCAGTTTTTTGGGCCTTGGCTACACCTTC. This codes for CASSFLGLGYTF.

This chain links TRBV28 with TRBJ2-7, with 11 bases that match TRBD1. Per germline, CDR1 MDHEN and CDR2 SYDVKM. The CDR3 is made up of 17 amino acids. J lost 2 bases, V lost 5 bases, and 11 bases had no gene match. Here the CDR3 reads CASSLPRTGGLAYEQYF. The CDR3 DNA sequence: TGTGCCAGCAGTCTCCCCCGGACAGGGGGCTTGGCCTACGAGCAGTACTTC.

V and J are TRBV19 and TRBJ2-3; no clear D gene. The germline gives CDR1 LNHDA, CDR2 SQIVND (reference sequence). CDR3 length: 13 amino acids. Trimming removed 6 bases at V and 2 bases at J, with 9 bases between. The CDR3 sequence is CASSTTNTDTQYF. The DNA of the CDR3 is TGTGCCAGTAGCACCACTAACACAGATACGCAGTATTTT.

The sample holds a few counts of this clone. The chain uses TRBV7-3 and TRBJ2-7; TRBD2 agrees at 7 bases. CDR1 SGHTA and CDR2 FQGTGA come from the germline V gene. The CDR3 loop spans 14 amino acids. Losses at the gene ends were 1 base for V and 4 bases for J; bases not matched to a gene: 4. The CDR3 DNA sequence: TGTGCCAGCAGCTTAAGCTCTAGCGGATACGAGCAGTACTTC. Protein: CASSLSSSGYEQYF.

The chain combines TRBV21-1 with TRBJ2-5; the table's D call of TRBD1 was not tested on the DNA. TRBV21-1 is an annotated pseudogene. The CDR3 is 14 amino acids. CDR3 loop: CASNRTGDQETQYF. Here the CDR3 DNA reads TGTGCCAGCAACCGGACAGGTGATCAAGAGACCCAGTACTTC.

The chain's CDR3 is CASSPQREGTGELFF. CDR3 nucleotides: TGTGCCAGCAGCCCCCAAAGGGAAGGGACCGGGGAGCTGTTTTTT. V gene TRBV7-9 combines with J gene TRBJ2-2; D is undetermined. The CDR3 covers 15 residues. Per germline, CDR1 SEHNR and CDR2 FQNEAQ (reference sequence). V was cut by 5 bases and J by 5 bases, with 15 bases left in between.

The chain joins TRBV28 to TRBJ2-3; D perhaps matches TRBD1 (6 bases). The CDR3 has 14 residues. V shed 1 base and J shed 11 bases, with 16 bases lying between them. Germline lookup yields CDR1 MDHEN and CDR2 SYDVKM. CDR3 DNA sequence: TGTGCCAGCAGTTTATTCCTGGGGGCGAAATGGCAGTATTTT. Its translation: CASSLFLGAKWQYF.

The genes are TRBV6-5 and TRBJ2-4; perhaps TRBD1 as D (5 bases). Germline CDR1 and CDR2: MNHEY and SVGAGI. The CDR3 length is 13 residues. Deletions cut 7 bases from V and 6 bases from J, with 13 bases between. The CDR3 here is CASTHTQGNIQYF. The CDR3 DNA reads TGTGCCAGCACTCACACCCAGGGAAACATTCAGTACTTC.